This T cell receptor (beta chain) was sequenced for a study of CD8 T cells in Susac syndrome. Trimming cost V 6 bases and J 5 bases; bases outside gene matches: 5. Germline V lookup: CDR1 DFQATT, CDR2 SNEGSKA (reference sequence). The CDR3 covers 15 residues. With random hexamers, reverse transcription was performed on about 0.45 to 1 ug of RNA. TCRdb used MiXCR to reprocess the immunoSEQ multiplex PCR reads, holding one entry per CDR3 protein. This table has around 200,000 distinct CDR3 sequences, just under 95% appearing once. The origin of this receptor is a human donor with multiple sclerosis. This chain uses TRBV20-1 with TRBJ2-3; TRBD2 matches 16 bases. Sequencing was carried out using CD4+ T cells from PBMCs. CDR3 DNA sequence: TGCAGTGCCGGGACTAGCGGGGGGGCTGGAGATACGCAGTATTTT. Amino acids: CSAGTSGGAGDTQYF.